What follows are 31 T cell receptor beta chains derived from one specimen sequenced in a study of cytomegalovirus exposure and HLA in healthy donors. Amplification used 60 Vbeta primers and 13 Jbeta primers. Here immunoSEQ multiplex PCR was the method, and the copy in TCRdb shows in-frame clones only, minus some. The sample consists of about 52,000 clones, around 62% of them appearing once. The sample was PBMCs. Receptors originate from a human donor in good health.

The CDR3 DNA reads as TGTGCCAGCAGCGCCGGGACAAATAGCAATCAGCCCCAGCATTTT. Translated, it gives CASSAGTNSNQPQHF. The chain uses TRBV9 and TRBJ1-5; D possibly corresponds to TRBD1 (6 bases). The germline CDR1 and CDR2 sequences are SGDLS and YYNGEE. This CDR3 comprises 15 residues. V lost 3 bases and J 0 bases, leaving 10 bases between the germline ends. Variable domain in full (rest from reference TRBV9 and TRBJ1-5): DSGVTQTPKHLITATGQRVTLRCSPRSGDLSVYWYQQSLDQGLQFLIQYYNGEERAKGNILERFSAQQFPDLHSELNLSSLELGDSALYFCASSAGTNSNQPQHFGDGTRLSIL.

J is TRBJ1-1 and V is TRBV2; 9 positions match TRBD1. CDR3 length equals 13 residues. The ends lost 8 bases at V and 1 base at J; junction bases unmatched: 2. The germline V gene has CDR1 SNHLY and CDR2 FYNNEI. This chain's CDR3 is CASEGQGNTEAFF. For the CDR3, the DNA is TGTGCCAGCGAGGGACAGGGGAACACTGAAGCTTTCTTT.

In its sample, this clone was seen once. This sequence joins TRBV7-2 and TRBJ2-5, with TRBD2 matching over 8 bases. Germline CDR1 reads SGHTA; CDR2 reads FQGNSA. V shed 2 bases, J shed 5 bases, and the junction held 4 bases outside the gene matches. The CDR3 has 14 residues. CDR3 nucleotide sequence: TGTGCCAGCAGCTTAAAGGGCGGGGGGGAGACCCAGTACTTC. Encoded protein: CASSLKGGGETQYF.

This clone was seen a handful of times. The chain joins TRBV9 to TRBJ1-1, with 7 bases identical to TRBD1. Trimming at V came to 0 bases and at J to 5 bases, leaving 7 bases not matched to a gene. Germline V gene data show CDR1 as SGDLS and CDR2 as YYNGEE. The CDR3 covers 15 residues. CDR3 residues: CASSVGLQGLTEAFF. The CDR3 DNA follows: TGTGCCAGCAGCGTAGGCTTACAGGGGTTGACTGAAGCTTTCTTT.

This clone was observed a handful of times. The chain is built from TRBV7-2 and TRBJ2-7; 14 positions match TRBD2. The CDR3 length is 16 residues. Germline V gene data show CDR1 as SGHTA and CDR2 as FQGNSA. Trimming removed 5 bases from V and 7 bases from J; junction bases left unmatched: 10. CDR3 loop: CASSLRLAGGQYEQYF. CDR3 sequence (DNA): TGTGCCAGCAGCCTAAGACTAGCGGGGGGGCAGTATGAGCAGTACTTC. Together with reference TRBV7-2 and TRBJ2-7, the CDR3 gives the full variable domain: GAGVSQSPSNKVTEKGKDVELRCDPISGHTALYWYRQSLGQGLEFLIYFQGNSAPDKSGLPSDRFSAERTGGSVSTLTIQRTQQEDSAVYLCASSLRLAGGQYEQYFGPGTRLTVT.

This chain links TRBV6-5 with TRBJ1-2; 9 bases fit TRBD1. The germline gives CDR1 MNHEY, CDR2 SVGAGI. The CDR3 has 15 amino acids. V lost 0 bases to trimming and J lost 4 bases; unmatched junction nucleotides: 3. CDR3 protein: CASSYSIQGAYGYTF. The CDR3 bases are TGTGCCAGCAGTTACTCGATACAGGGGGCCTATGGCTACACCTTC.

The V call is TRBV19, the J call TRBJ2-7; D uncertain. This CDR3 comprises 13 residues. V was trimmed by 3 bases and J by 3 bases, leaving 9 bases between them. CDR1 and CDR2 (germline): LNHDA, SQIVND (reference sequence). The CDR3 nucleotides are TGTGCCAGTAGTATGAGAGGATTCTACGAGCAGTACTTC. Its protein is CASSMRGFYEQYF.

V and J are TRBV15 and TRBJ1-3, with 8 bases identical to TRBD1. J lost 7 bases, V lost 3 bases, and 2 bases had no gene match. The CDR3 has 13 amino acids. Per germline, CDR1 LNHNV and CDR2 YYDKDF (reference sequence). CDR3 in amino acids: CATSSRQGNTIYF. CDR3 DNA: TGTGCCACCAGCAGCCGACAGGGGAACACCATATATTTT.

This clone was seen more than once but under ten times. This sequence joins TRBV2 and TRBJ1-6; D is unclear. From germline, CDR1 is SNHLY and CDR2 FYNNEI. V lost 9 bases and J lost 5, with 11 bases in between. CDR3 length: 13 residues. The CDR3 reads CASSTNNNSPLHF. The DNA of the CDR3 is TGTGCCAGTTCGACAAACAATAATTCACCCCTCCACTTT.

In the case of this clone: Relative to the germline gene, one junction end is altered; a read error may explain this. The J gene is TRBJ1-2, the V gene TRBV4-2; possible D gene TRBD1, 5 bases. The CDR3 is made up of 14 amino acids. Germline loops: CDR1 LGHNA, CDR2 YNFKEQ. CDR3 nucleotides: TGTGCCAGCAGCCAAGTAAAGGCCCAAAGGGGCTACCCCTTC. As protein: CASSQVKAQRGYPF.

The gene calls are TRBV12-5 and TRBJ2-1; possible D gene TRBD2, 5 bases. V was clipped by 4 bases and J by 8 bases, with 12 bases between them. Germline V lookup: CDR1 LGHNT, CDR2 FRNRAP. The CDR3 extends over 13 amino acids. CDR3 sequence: CASGSFSVHEQFF. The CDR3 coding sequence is TGTGCTAGTGGTTCCTTTAGCGTCCATGAGCAGTTCTTC.

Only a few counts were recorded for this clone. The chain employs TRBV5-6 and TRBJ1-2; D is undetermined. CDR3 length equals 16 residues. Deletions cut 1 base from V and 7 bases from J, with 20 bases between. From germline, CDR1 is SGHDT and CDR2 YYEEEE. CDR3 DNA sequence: TGTGCCAGCAGCTTGTTTCTTAACAGTCCCTCTGGTGGCTACACCTTC. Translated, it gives CASSLFLNSPSGGYTF.

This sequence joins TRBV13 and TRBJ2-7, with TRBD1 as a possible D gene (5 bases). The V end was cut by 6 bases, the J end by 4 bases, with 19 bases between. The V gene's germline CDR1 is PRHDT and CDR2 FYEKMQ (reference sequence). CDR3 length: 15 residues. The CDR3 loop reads CASSKEGSREYEQYF. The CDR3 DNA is TGTGCCAGCAGTAAAGAAGGCTCCAGGGAATACGAGCAGTACTTC.

This chain's CDR3 is CASSRRQGADPYEQYF. CDR3 nucleotide sequence: TGTGCCAGCAGCCGAAGACAGGGGGCGGACCCCTACGAGCAGTACTTC. This sequence joins TRBV11-2 and TRBJ2-7; 10 bases line up with TRBD1. V shed 5 bases, J shed 2 bases, and the junction held 9 bases outside the gene matches. Per the germline V gene, CDR1 is SGHAT and CDR2 is FQNNGV. CDR3 size: 16 residues.

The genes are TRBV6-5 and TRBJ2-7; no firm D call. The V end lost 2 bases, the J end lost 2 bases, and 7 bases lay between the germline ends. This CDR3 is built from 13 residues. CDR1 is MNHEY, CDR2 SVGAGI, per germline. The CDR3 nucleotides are TGTGCCAGCAGTTACCACAGTGCCTACGAGCAGTACTTC. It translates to CASSYHSAYEQYF.

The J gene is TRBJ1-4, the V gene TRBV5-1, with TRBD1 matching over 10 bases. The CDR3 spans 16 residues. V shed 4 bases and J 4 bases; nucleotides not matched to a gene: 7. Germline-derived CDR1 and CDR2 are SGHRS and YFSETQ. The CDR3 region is CASSPGDRGDNEKLFF. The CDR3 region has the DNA TGCGCCAGCAGCCCGGGGGACAGGGGCGATAATGAAAAACTGTTTTTT.

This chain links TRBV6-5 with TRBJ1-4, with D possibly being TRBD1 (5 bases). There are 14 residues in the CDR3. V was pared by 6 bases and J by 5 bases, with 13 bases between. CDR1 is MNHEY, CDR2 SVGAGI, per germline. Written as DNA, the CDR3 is TGTGCCAGCAGGACAGCCCCCGCCAATGAAAAACTGTTTTTT. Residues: CASRTAPANEKLFF.

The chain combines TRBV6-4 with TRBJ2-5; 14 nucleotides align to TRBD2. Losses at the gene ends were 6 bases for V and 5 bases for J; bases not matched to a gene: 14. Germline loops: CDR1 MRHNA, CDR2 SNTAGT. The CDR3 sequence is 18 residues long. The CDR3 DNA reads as TGTGCCAGCAGCACCAGGACTAGCGGGGGGCTTCCTTCGGAGACCCAGTACTTC. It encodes CASSTRTSGGLPSETQYF.

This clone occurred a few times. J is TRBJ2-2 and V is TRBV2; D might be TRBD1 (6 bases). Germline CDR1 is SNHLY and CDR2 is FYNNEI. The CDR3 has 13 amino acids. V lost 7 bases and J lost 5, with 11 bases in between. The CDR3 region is CASNRARTGELFF. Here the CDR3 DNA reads TGTGCCAGCAACAGGGCGAGGACCGGGGAGCTGTTTTTT.

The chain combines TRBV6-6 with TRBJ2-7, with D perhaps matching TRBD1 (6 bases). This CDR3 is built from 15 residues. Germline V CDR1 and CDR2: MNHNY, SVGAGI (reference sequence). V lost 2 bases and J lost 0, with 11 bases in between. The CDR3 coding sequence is TGTGCCAGCAGTTACGAGGGGACAAGCTCCTACGAGCAGTACTTC. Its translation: CASSYEGTSSYEQYF.

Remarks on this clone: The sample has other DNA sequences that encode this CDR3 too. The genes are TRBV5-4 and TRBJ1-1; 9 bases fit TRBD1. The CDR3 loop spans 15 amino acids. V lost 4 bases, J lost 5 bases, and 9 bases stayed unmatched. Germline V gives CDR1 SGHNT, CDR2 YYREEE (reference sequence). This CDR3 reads CASSPGQGRRTEAFF. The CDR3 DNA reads TGTGCCAGCAGCCCAGGACAGGGGAGGAGGACTGAAGCTTTCTTT.

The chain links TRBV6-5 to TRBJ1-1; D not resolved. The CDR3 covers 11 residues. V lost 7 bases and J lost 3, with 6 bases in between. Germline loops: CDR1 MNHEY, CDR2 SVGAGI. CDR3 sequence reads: CASNSYTEAFF. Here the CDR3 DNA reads TGTGCCAGCAATTCCTACACTGAAGCTTTCTTT.

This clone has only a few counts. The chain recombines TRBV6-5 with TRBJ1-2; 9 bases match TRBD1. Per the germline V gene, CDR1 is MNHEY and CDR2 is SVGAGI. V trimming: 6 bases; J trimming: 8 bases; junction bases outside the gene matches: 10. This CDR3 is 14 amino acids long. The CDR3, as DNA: TGTGCCAGCAGAAAAACAGGGGGCGGGTTAGGCTACACCTTC. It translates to CASRKTGGGLGYTF.

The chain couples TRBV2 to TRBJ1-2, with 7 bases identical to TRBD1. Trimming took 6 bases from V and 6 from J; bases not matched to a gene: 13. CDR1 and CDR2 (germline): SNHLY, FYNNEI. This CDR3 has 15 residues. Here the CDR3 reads CASRGVTGRFNGYTF. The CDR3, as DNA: TGTGCCAGCAGGGGGGTGACAGGGCGTTTTAATGGCTACACCTTC.

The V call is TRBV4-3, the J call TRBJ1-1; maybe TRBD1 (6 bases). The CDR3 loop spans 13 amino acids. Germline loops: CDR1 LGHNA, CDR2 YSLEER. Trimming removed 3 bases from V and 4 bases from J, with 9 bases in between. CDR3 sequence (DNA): TGCGCCAGCAGCCAGGTAGGGGGCACTGAAGCTTTCTTT. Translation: CASSQVGGTEAFF.

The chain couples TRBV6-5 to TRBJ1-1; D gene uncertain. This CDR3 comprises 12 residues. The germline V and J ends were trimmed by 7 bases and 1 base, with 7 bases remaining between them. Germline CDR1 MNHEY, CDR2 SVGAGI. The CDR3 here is CASNRQNTEAFF. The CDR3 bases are TGTGCCAGCAACCGACAGAACACTGAAGCTTTCTTT.

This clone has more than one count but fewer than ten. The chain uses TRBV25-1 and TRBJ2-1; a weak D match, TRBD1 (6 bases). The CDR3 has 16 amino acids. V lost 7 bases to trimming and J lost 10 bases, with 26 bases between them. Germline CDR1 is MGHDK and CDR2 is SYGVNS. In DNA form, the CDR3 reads TGTGCCAGCAAAAAGGGGGACAAGGGCTATGCTGTGGAGCAGTTCTTC. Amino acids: CASKKGDKGYAVEQFF.

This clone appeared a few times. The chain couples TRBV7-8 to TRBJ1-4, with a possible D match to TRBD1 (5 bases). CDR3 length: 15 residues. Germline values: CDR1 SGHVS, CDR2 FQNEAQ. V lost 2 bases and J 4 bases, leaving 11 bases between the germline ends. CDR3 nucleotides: TGTGCCAGCAGCTTACTCGACAGAATTAATGAAAAACTGTTTTTT. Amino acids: CASSLLDRINEKLFF.

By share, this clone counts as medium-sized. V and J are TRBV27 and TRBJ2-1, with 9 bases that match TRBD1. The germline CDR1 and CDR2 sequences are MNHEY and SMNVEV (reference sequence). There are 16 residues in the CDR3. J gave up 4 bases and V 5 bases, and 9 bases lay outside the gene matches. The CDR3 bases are TGTGCCAGCAGTCCGTTACAGGGGGCACCTTACAATGAGCAGTTCTTC. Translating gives CASSPLQGAPYNEQFF.

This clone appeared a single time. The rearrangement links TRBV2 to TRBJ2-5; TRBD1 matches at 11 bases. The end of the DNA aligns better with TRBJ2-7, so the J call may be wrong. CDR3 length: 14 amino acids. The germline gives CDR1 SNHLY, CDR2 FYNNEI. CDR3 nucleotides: TGTGCCAGCAGGCCGGGACAGGGGGACTACGAGCAGTACTTC. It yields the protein CASRPGQGDYEQYF.

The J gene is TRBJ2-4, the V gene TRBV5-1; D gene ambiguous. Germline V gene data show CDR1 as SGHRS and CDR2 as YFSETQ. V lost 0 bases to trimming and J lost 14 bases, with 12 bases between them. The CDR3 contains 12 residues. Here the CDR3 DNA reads TGCGCCAGCAGCTTGGGCTACCCCCCCAAGTACTTC. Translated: CASSLGYPPKYF.